Only a few counts were recorded for the clone carrying this TCR beta chain. Its antigen remains unidentified. PCR employed 60 Vbeta and 13 Jbeta primers. Clones were read by immunoSEQ multiplex PCR, and TCRdb kept only the in-frame ones, dropping some. The table lists some 130,000 clones, around three quarters of them singletons. These data belong to a study of cytomegalovirus exposure and HLA in healthy donors. Germline CDR1 LNHDA, CDR2 SQIVND (reference sequence). The CDR3 has 14 residues. V gave up 4 bases and J gave up 3 bases; unmatched junction bases: 6. Findings and caveats of the study: The majority of TCR sequences were rare, yet some public TCRs appeared in many donors. Available immune exposure information covered CMV serostatus only. When a later analysis was performed, an Asian-associated ancestry cluster reportedly had fewer N-insertions than the roughly 700-donor mean.

The rearrangement joins TRBV19 to TRBJ2-7; 7 positions match TRBD1. The receptor was derived from a man aged 35 to 55 in good health and CMV-seropositive. The sequenced sample was PBMCs. The CDR3 loop is CASSTGTAIYEQYF. The CDR3 bases are TGTGCCAGTAGTACCGGGACAGCGATCTACGAGCAGTACTTC.